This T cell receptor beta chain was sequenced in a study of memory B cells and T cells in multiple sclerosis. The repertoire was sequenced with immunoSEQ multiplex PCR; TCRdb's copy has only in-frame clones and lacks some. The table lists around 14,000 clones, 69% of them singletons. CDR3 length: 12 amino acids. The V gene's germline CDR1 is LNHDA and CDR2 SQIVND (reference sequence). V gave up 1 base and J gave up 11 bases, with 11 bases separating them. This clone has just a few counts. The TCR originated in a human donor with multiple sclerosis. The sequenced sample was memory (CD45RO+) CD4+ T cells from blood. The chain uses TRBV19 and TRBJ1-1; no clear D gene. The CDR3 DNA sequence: TGTGCCAGTAGTATAGGAGGATCGAGGGCTTTCTTT. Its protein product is CASSIGGSRAFF.